These 27 T cell receptor beta chains came from one sample sequenced in a study of identical twins' blood T cells. In TCRdb, the 5' RACE reads were re-called with MiXCR into one record per CDR3 protein. Counted here are fewer than 450,000 distinct CDR3 sequences, about 28% occurring once; the ten biggest clones make up 6% to 7%. The source material was PBMCs. The receptor source for this set is a woman aged 18 to 49 in good health.

The V and J genes are TRBV7-8 and TRBJ1-6; D is undetermined. Germline V lookup: CDR1 SGHVS, CDR2 FQNEAQ. CDR3 length equals 15 residues. The V end lost 7 bases, the J end lost 7 bases, and 17 bases lay between the germline ends. DNA for the CDR3: TGTGCCAGCAAAAACCTTTCGGGGTGGAATTCACCCCTCCACTTT. It translates to CASKNLSGWNSPLHF.

V and J are TRBV10-3 and TRBJ1-1; D unclear. This CDR3 contains 13 residues. V was cut by 6 bases and J by 1 base, with 9 bases left in between. Germline V CDR1 and CDR2: ENHRY, SYGVKD. CDR3: CAISPTANTEAFF. The CDR3 bases are TGTGCCATCAGCCCTACAGCGAACACTGAAGCTTTCTTT.

The V call is TRBV12-3 or TRBV12-4, the J call TRBJ1-1; a weak D match, TRBD1 (6 bases). With 10 bases removed from V and 2 bases from J, the gap between germline ends came to 38 bases. CDR3 length: 21 amino acids. The CDR3 sequence: CATNLAWLFEGGRFYNTEAFF. The CDR3, as DNA: TGTGCCACCAACCTGGCTTGGTTATTCGAGGGGGGCAGATTTTACAACACTGAAGCTTTCTTT.

The chain's CDR3 is CSASDSFSGNTIYF. CDR3 coding DNA: TGCAGTGCTAGCGACAGCTTCTCTGGAAACACCATATATTTT. The rearrangement uses TRBV20-1 and TRBJ1-3; perhaps TRBD1 as D (5 bases). V lost 3 bases to trimming and J lost 0 bases, with 9 bases between them. The CDR3 extends over 14 amino acids. The germline V gene encodes CDR1 DFQATT and CDR2 SNEGSKA (reference sequence).

This chain joins TRBV29-1 and TRBJ1-5; D possibly corresponds to TRBD1 (6 bases). The length of the CDR3 is 14 residues. Trimming removed 6 bases at V and 0 bases at J, with 12 bases between. Looked up from germline, CDR1 is SQVTM and CDR2 is ANQGSEA. CDR3 in amino acids: CSVVTGFSNQPQHF. The DNA for the CDR3 is TGCAGCGTGGTGACAGGTTTTAGCAATCAGCCCCAGCATTTT.

Only a few counts were recorded for this clonotype. The chain carries TRBV20-1 and TRBJ1-4; 7 positions agree with TRBD1. V shed 5 bases and J 2 bases; nucleotides not matched to a gene: 2. The CDR3 spans 13 residues. Germline assignment: CDR1 DFQATT and CDR2 SNEGSKA (reference sequence). This CDR3 is CSAATGTNEKLFF. CDR3 in DNA: TGCAGTGCTGCGACAGGGACTAATGAAAAACTGTTTTTT.

This clonotype was picked up many times. The chain links TRBV29-1 to TRBJ2-1, with D maybe TRBD1 (6 bases). The CDR3 runs 13 residues. V gave up 5 bases and J gave up 3 bases, with 11 bases separating them. Germline V gives CDR1 SQVTM, CDR2 ANQGSEA. The CDR3 nucleotides read TGCAGCGTTTGGACAGAATACTACAATGAGCAGTTCTTC. Residues: CSVWTEYYNEQFF.

This chain uses TRBV20-1 with TRBJ2-1; D is possibly TRBD1 (7 bases). CDR3 length: 18 residues. V lost 6 bases to trimming and J lost 0 bases, with 24 bases between them. CDR1 is DFQATT, CDR2 SNEGSKA, per germline (reference sequence). The CDR3 loop is CSAMSEEGAASSYNEQFF. CDR3 in DNA: TGCAGTGCGATGAGCGAGGAGGGGGCTGCAAGCTCCTACAATGAGCAGTTCTTC.

In this sample, this clonotype turned up many times. This chain links TRBV3-1 with TRBJ1-5, with 7 bases that match TRBD1. Unmatched junction bases numbered 2, after V lost 5 bases and J lost 4 bases. Looked up from germline, CDR1 is LGHDT and CDR2 is YNNKEL (reference sequence). The CDR3 consists of 13 residues. DNA of the CDR3: TGTGCCAGCAGCGCCAGGGGGAATCAGCCCCAGCATTTT. This sequence encodes CASSARGNQPQHF.

The V gene is TRBV2, the J gene TRBJ2-2, with D possibly matching TRBD2 (7 bases). The CDR3 spans 14 residues. V lost 6 bases, J lost 5 bases, and 13 bases lay in between. CDR1 and CDR2 from the germline V gene are SNHLY and FYNNEI. CDR3 residues: CASRGGGRTGELFF. The CDR3, as DNA: TGTGCCAGCAGAGGGGGGGGTCGGACCGGGGAGCTGTTTTTT.

For this clonotype: This may be a read error: a much more frequent sequence differs by one nucleotide. The V gene is TRBV3-1, the J gene TRBJ1-1; D is unclear. Germline V gene sequence: CDR1 LGHDT, CDR2 YNNKEL (reference sequence). The CDR3 spans 15 residues. V lost 0 bases to trimming and J lost 4 bases, with 12 bases between them. The CDR3 region has the DNA TGTGCCAGCAGCCAAGAACTTACGGTTAGCACTGAAGCTTTCTTT. The encoded protein is CASSQELTVSTEAFF.

This clonotype was observed a single time. V gene TRBV6-2 or TRBV6-3 combines with J gene TRBJ1-2; 10 bases agree with TRBD1. The germline V gene has CDR1 MNHEY and CDR2 SVGEGT. V gave up 1 base and J gave up 2 bases; unmatched junction bases: 1. The CDR3 extends over 15 amino acids. The CDR3 nucleotides read TGTGCCAGCAGTTACTGGACAGGGGGAAACTATGGCTACACCTTC. The encoded protein is CASSYWTGGNYGYTF.

V is TRBV30 and J is TRBJ1-1; D perhaps matches TRBD1 (6 bases). CDR1 is GTSNPN, CDR2 SVGIG, per germline (reference sequence). V was shortened by 6 bases and J by 0 bases, with 11 bases between the two germline ends. The CDR3 covers 13 residues. The chain's CDR3 is CACQDSMNTEAFF. The CDR3 nucleotides are TGTGCCTGCCAGGACAGCATGAACACTGAAGCTTTCTTT.

The chain has TRBV28 and TRBJ1-2, with D unclear. The V and J ends lost 7 bases and 2 bases respectively, with 2 bases between them. The CDR3 spans 10 residues. CDR1 and CDR2 from the germline V gene are MDHEN and SYDVKM. The CDR3 DNA sequence: TGTGCCAGCAACAACTATGGCTACACCTTC. This codes for CASNNYGYTF.

V gene TRBV30 combines with J gene TRBJ2-1; D gene ambiguous. CDR3 length: 12 amino acids. CDR1 GTSNPN and CDR2 SVGIG come from the germline V gene (reference sequence). Trimming cost V 1 base and J 8 bases, with 9 bases left between them. This CDR3 is CAWSDASDEQFF. The CDR3 bases are TGTGCCTGGAGTGACGCTTCGGATGAGCAGTTCTTC.

CDR3 DNA sequence: TGTGCCAGCAGCTTGGGACTAGCGGGAGGTCACAATGAGCAGTTCTTC. It yields the protein CASSLGLAGGHNEQFF. The chain is built from TRBV5-8 and TRBJ2-1; 13 nucleotides match TRBD2. Per the germline V gene, CDR1 is SGHTS and CDR2 is YDEGEE. Trimming at V came to 0 bases and at J to 5 bases, leaving 2 bases not matched to a gene. The CDR3 is made up of 16 amino acids.

This CDR3 is CSARQGENNSPLHF. The CDR3 bases are TGCAGTGCTAGACAGGGGGAGAATAATTCACCCCTCCACTTT. V gene TRBV20-1 combines with J gene TRBJ1-6, with TRBD1 matching over 7 bases. Germline V gene lookup returns CDR1 DFQATT and CDR2 SNEGSKA (reference sequence). The V and J ends lost 2 bases and 5 bases, in that order; junction bases with no gene match: 3. The CDR3 loop spans 14 amino acids.

The rearrangement uses TRBV20-1 and TRBJ2-7, with TRBD2 matching over 8 bases. CDR1 is DFQATT and CDR2 is SNEGSKA in the germline V gene (reference sequence). The CDR3 spans 12 residues. Unmatched junction bases numbered 4, after V lost 6 bases and J lost 3 bases. CDR3 coding DNA: TGCAGTGCCCGGGAGGGGAACTACGAGCAGTACTTC. Translating gives CSAREGNYEQYF.

V usage is TRBV11-2 and J usage is TRBJ1-4; no reliable D call. Germline values: CDR1 SGHAT, CDR2 FQNNGV. V dropped 1 base and J dropped 16 bases, with 16 bases sitting between them. This CDR3 region has 13 residues. The CDR3 DNA follows: TGTGCCAGCAGCTTAGGTTTCTCCGACACGCCGTTTTTT. Translation gives CASSLGFSDTPFF.

CDR3 DNA: TGCAGTGCTCGACTGATAGATGTAGACTACACCTTC. It encodes CSARLIDVDYTF. The chain recombines TRBV20-1 with TRBJ1-2; D is unresolved. The CDR3 runs 12 residues. Trimming removed 5 bases at V and 10 bases at J, with 17 bases between. Looked up from germline, CDR1 is DFQATT and CDR2 is SNEGSKA (reference sequence).

Only a few counts were recorded for this clonotype. This chain connects TRBV9 to TRBJ1-1; 11 nucleotides agree with TRBD1. This CDR3 is 16 amino acids long. Losses at the gene ends were 4 bases for V and 4 bases for J; bases not matched to a gene: 9. Per germline, CDR1 SGDLS and CDR2 YYNGEE. CDR3 loop: CASSSQMGQGGTEAFF. CDR3 coding DNA: TGTGCCAGCAGCTCTCAGATGGGACAGGGGGGCACTGAAGCTTTCTTT.

In this sample, this clonotype turned up a few times. This may come from a read error, since a much larger clone is one base off. The CDR3 sequence is CSVTRGTSNTGAFF. The CDR3 region has the DNA TGCAGCGTTACCAGGGGGACCAGCAACACTGGAGCTTTCTTT. The chain carries TRBV29-1 and TRBJ1-1, with 7 bases that match TRBD1. The V gene's germline CDR1 is SQVTM and CDR2 ANQGSEA. This CDR3 has 14 residues. Full variable domain (rest looked up from reference TRBV29-1 and TRBJ1-1): SAVISQKPSRDICQRGTSLTIQCQVDSQVTMMFWYRQQPGQSLTLIATANQGSEATYESGFVIDKFPISRPNLTFSTLTVSNMSPEDSSIYLCSVTRGTSNTGAFFGQGTRLTVV.

This clonotype was recorded once. It may be a read error: a sequence one base away is much more abundant. V and J are TRBV29-1 and TRBJ1-2, with TRBD1 identical over 9 bases. CDR3 length equals 12 residues. Germline-derived CDR1 and CDR2 are SQVTM and ANQGSEA. CDR3 in amino acids: CSVTGQGYDYTF. Here the CDR3 DNA reads TGCAGCGTTACGGGACAGGGCTATGACTACACCTTC. The complete variable domain, with remaining parts taken from reference TRBV29-1 and TRBJ1-2, reads SAVISQKPSRDICQRGTSLTIQCQVDSQVTMMFWYRQQPGQSLTLIATANQGSEATYESGFVIDKFPISRPNLTFSTLTVSNMSPEDSSIYLCSVTGQGYDYTFGSGTRLTVV.

A few counts support this clonotype. V and J are TRBV6-5 and TRBJ2-3; tentatively, D is TRBD2 (7 bases). The CDR3 is 15 amino acids. Germline V CDR1 and CDR2: MNHEY, SVGAGI. Trimming pared 6 bases from V and 10 bases from J, leaving 23 bases between. The DNA of the CDR3 is TGTGCCAGCAGCCCTGTCTCGGGGGGCGTGCGGGCGCAGTATTTT. It codes for CASSPVSGGVRAQYF.

This clonotype was picked up a small number of times. The chain combines TRBV15 with TRBJ1-1; a weak D match, TRBD1 (5 bases). There are 14 residues in the CDR3. Germline assignment: CDR1 LNHNV and CDR2 YYDKDF (reference sequence). V gave up 6 bases and J gave up 5 bases, with 16 bases separating them. The CDR3 nucleotides are TGTGCCACCAGTGTCCGGGGGTTTAGAACTGAAGCTTTCTTT. Protein sequence: CATSVRGFRTEAFF.

This clonotype was seen more than once but under ten times. V gene TRBV13 combines with J gene TRBJ1-2; no clear D gene. Trimming cost V 1 base and J 0 bases, with 9 bases left between them. The CDR3 spans 15 residues. Germline V gene data show CDR1 as PRHDT and CDR2 as FYEKMQ (reference sequence). The CDR3 loop is CASSLATGANYGYTF. For the CDR3, the DNA is TGTGCCAGCAGCTTAGCTACCGGGGCTAACTATGGCTACACCTTC.

The gene calls are TRBV28 and TRBJ1-1; possible D gene TRBD1, 6 bases. This CDR3 comprises 14 residues. Germline V lookup: CDR1 MDHEN, CDR2 SYDVKM. V shed 10 bases and J shed 1 base, with 16 bases lying between them. In nucleotides, the CDR3 is TGTGCCACCAAGGCGGGGGGCGCGAACACTGAAGCTTTCTTT. Encoded protein: CATKAGGANTEAFF.